The 16 T cell receptor beta chains given below trace back to one sample, sequenced in a study of blood T cell repertoires in COVID-19. Clones were sequenced by immunoSEQ multiplex PCR, and TCRdb holds only the in-frame ones, with some missing. The table includes 200,000 or so clones, about four fifths detected once. Specimen: PBMCs or T cells enriched from blood (not recorded which). The source of these receptors is a woman aged 45-65 years who had been exposed to COVID-19.

V usage is TRBV5-1 and J usage is TRBJ2-7; D may be TRBD1 (6 bases). The CDR3 length is 15 residues. CDR1 SGHRS and CDR2 YFSETQ come from the germline V gene. With 2 bases removed from V and 6 bases from J, the gap between germline ends came to 18 bases. The CDR3 here is CASSLTQATGPEQYF. The CDR3 DNA reads TGCGCCAGCAGCTTAACCCAAGCGACAGGCCCCGAGCAGTACTTC.

The rearrangement links TRBV30 to TRBJ2-5; possible D gene TRBD2, 5 bases. This CDR3 is built from 15 residues. Trimming shortened V by 0 bases and J by 2 bases, and 13 bases separated the two germline ends. Germline lookup yields CDR1 GTSNPN and CDR2 SVGIG (reference sequence). The CDR3 bases are TGTGCCTGGAGTGTAGGCCTGCGGGTTCAAGAGACCCAGTACTTC. Amino acids: CAWSVGLRVQETQYF. Drawing the rest from reference TRBV30 and TRBJ2-5, the complete variable domain is SQTIHQWPATLVQPVGSPLSLECTVEGTSNPNLYWYRQAAGRGLQLLFYSVGIGQISSEVPQNLSASRPQDRQFILSSKKLLLSDSGFYLCAWSVGLRVQETQYFGPGTRLLVL.

This clone has a single count. The rearrangement joins TRBV27 to TRBJ2-7; the D is unclear. The CDR3 consists of 16 residues. In germline, CDR1 is MNHEY, CDR2 SMNVEV (reference sequence). Trimming shortened V by 3 bases and J by 1 base, and 16 bases separated the two germline ends. CDR3 residues: CASSFSSGPRSYEQYF. The CDR3 region has the DNA TGTGCCAGCAGTTTTTCATCAGGTCCGCGTTCCTACGAGCAGTACTTC.

The chain uses TRBV3-1 (or the pseudogene TRBV3-2) and TRBJ2-3; 9 bases match TRBD2. The CDR3 is 14 residues long. Germline CDR1 is LGHDT and CDR2 is YNNKEL (reference sequence). V shed 3 bases, J shed 6 bases, and the junction held 4 bases outside the gene matches. CDR3 coding DNA: TGTGCCAGCAGCCATAGCGGGGGAGCGGATACGCAGTATTTT. Translated: CASSHSGGADTQYF.

The chain employs TRBV30 and TRBJ2-7; TRBD2 might be the D (6 bases). CDR3 length: 12 residues. In germline, CDR1 is GTSNPN, CDR2 SVGIG (reference sequence). The V and J ends lost 1 base and 6 bases respectively, with 10 bases between them. CDR3 nucleotides: TGTGCCTGGAGTGGTGCGGGGCGCGAGCAGTACTTC. Translated: CAWSGAGREQYF.

The V and J genes are TRBV2 and TRBJ2-2, with 8 bases matching TRBD2. This CDR3 spans 15 amino acids. Trimming cost V 6 bases and J 2 bases; bases outside gene matches: 5. Germline CDR1 SNHLY, CDR2 FYNNEI. CDR3 nucleotide sequence: TGTGCCAGCAGGTGGAGCGGGGGTAACACCGGGGAGCTGTTTTTT. The encoded protein is CASRWSGGNTGELFF.

This clone was counted ten times or more. The chain links TRBV10-3 to TRBJ1-1, with D possibly matching TRBD1 (5 bases). CDR1 is ENHRY, CDR2 SYGVKD, per germline. The CDR3 is 14 residues long. V lost 3 bases, J lost 9 bases, and 17 bases lay in between. The CDR3 nucleotides are TGTGCCATCAGTGATGGGTCGGGGAGGGGAAAAGCTTTCTTT. It codes for CAISDGSGRGKAFF.

The chain uses TRBV4-1 and TRBJ2-1; D perhaps matches TRBD1 (7 bases). V was pared by 3 bases and J by 4 bases, with 16 bases between. Germline values: CDR1 MGHRA, CDR2 YSYEKL. The CDR3 has 16 residues. The CDR3 DNA reads as TGCGCCAGCAGCCAGAGGGCGACAGGGACTTACAATGAGCAGTTCTTC. Its translation: CASSQRATGTYNEQFF.

This rearrangement joins TRBV19 to TRBJ2-7, with D possibly being TRBD1 (6 bases). The CDR3 length is 15 residues. V was cut by 4 bases and J by 1 base, with 14 bases left in between. Germline CDR1 is LNHDA and CDR2 is SQIVND (reference sequence). This CDR3 is CASSKGRGVSYEQYF. For the CDR3, the DNA is TGTGCCAGTAGTAAGGGCAGGGGAGTATCCTACGAGCAGTACTTC.

This clone was counted ten times or more. DNA for the CDR3: TGTGCCAGCAGCCAATTGGACAGGAAATCTGAAGCTTTCTTT. It specifies CASSQLDRKSEAFF. The gene calls are TRBV3-1 (or the pseudogene TRBV3-2) and TRBJ1-1; 7 bases are shared with TRBD1. The CDR3 loop spans 14 amino acids. CDR1 and CDR2 from the germline V gene are LGHDT and YNNKEL (reference sequence). The V segment lost 2 bases and the J segment 6 bases; nucleotides outside the gene matches: 6.

The chain is built from TRBV2 and TRBJ2-2; TRBD2 agrees at 7 bases. Germline trimming cut 3 bases from V and 6 bases from J; bases unmatched to any gene: 13. The CDR3 contains 17 residues. Germline V gives CDR1 SNHLY, CDR2 FYNNEI. The CDR3, as DNA: TGTGCCAGCAGTGACCTCCCGGGACTAACGAAGGCCGGGGAGCTGTTTTTT. It translates to CASSDLPGLTKAGELFF.

This chain connects TRBV28 to TRBJ1-1; a weak D match, TRBD1 (6 bases). CDR1 is MDHEN, CDR2 SYDVKM, per germline. The V end lost 3 bases, the J end lost 2 bases, and 13 bases lay between the germline ends. CDR3 length equals 15 residues. The CDR3 nucleotides are TGTGCCAGCAGTTTCGACAGGATCGGTAACACTGAAGCTTTCTTT. Translating gives CASSFDRIGNTEAFF.

This clone was recorded only once. V is TRBV29-1 and J is TRBJ2-2; the match to TRBD2 covers 9 bases. The germline V gene has CDR1 SQVTM and CDR2 ANQGSEA. V trimming: 6 bases; J trimming: 4 bases; junction bases outside the gene matches: 9. This CDR3 spans 15 amino acids. CDR3 DNA sequence: TGCAGCGTCCCGAATAGCGGGGGTGTCACCGGGGAGCTGTTTTTT. Protein sequence: CSVPNSGGVTGELFF.

This clone showed up just a few times. The genes are TRBV14 and TRBJ1-1; D is possibly TRBD1 (5 bases). This CDR3 contains 13 residues. Germline-derived CDR1 and CDR2 are SGHDN and FVKESK. The germline V and J ends were trimmed by 1 base and 10 bases, with 13 bases remaining between them. The CDR3 DNA reads TGTGCCAGCAGCCAAGTTGTCAGCGGGGGAGCTTTCTTT. It yields the protein CASSQVVSGGAFF.

The chain links TRBV27 to TRBJ2-7, with 9 bases lining up with TRBD1. The CDR3 consists of 14 residues. CDR1 and CDR2 from the germline V gene are MNHEY and SMNVEV (reference sequence). The ends lost 4 bases at V and 5 bases at J; junction bases unmatched: 6. For the CDR3, the DNA is TGTGCCAGCAGTTCGGGACAGGGTACCCACGAGCAGTACTTC. Its protein is CASSSGQGTHEQYF.

This clone has more than one count but fewer than ten. The V gene is TRBV9, the J gene TRBJ1-3; D perhaps matches TRBD1 (5 bases). Germline V gene lookup returns CDR1 SGDLS and CDR2 YYNGEE. The CDR3 extends over 16 amino acids. Trimming shortened V by 0 bases and J by 0 bases, and 10 bases separated the two germline ends. The CDR3 nucleotides are TGTGCCAGCAGCGTAGGGGGCGCCGGCTCTGGAAACACCATATATTTT. Translation gives CASSVGGAGSGNTIYF.